The rows below give T cell receptor beta chains drawn from one sample of a study of CD8+ T cells in alopecia areata. Sequencing was performed with immunoSEQ multiplex PCR; in TCRdb, only in-frame clones are kept and a portion is missing. The repertoire holds about 210,000 clones, with more than 30% as singletons. Sample: CD4+ T cells sorted from blood, taken around week 30, from a patient treated with tofacitinib. The receptors were gathered from a human donor with alopecia areata. Each CDR3 is given with its conserved first and last residue. D genes are given only for firm matches. A row's size may be missing; if present it is once, few, many or a size class.

D gene,J gene,V gene,clone size,CDR3 DNA,CDR3 protein
TRBD1,TRBJ1-2,TRBV30,.,TGTGCCTGGAGGGTATCCGGGACAGGTTATAACTATGGCTACACCTTC,CAWRVSGTGYNYGYTF
TRBD1,TRBJ2-6,TRBV5-1,.,TGCGCCAGCAGGACAGGGGATGTCTCTGGGGCCAACGTCCTGACTTTC,CASRTGDVSGANVLTF
TRBD2,TRBJ2-1,TRBV29-1,.,TGCAGCGCCGCAAAAGACCCTAGCGGGAATTCCAATGAGCAGTTCTTC,CSAAKDPSGNSNEQFF
.,TRBJ2-7,TRBV6-6,.,TGTGCCAGCCTAGGCCCTAGCGCGGACGAGCAGTACTTC,CASLGPSADEQYF
.,TRBJ1-4,TRBV2,.,TGTGCCATGTCCCGGGATGTTAATGAAAAACTGTTTTTT,CAMSRDVNEKLFF
.,TRBJ1-1,TRBV30,.,TGTGCCTGGGATCGGGGGGGCCCTGAAGCTTTCTTT,CAWDRGGPEAFF
TRBD1,TRBJ2-1,TRBV4-1,many,TGCGCCAGCAGTCAAACCCGGGACAGGGGTTCCTACAATGAGCAGTTCTTC,CASSQTRDRGSYNEQFF
TRBD2,TRBJ2-7,TRBV7-2,few,TGTGCCAGCAGCTTGTTTGGGACTAGCGGCTCCTACGAGCAGTACTTC,CASSLFGTSGSYEQYF
.,TRBJ2-1,TRBV9,.,TGTGCCAGCAGCGTAGACGGGTTCTACAATGAGCAGTTCTTC,CASSVDGFYNEQFF
.,TRBJ2-7,TRBV30,once,TGTGCCTGGAGTGGGTTTTCCTACGAGCAGTACTTC,CAWSGFSYEQYF
TRBD1,TRBJ2-3,TRBV29-1,few,TGCAGCGTGTCGGGACAGGGGGCAGGGGATACGCAGTATTTT,CSVSGQGAGDTQYF
TRBD1,TRBJ2-1,TRBV7-2,few,TGTGCCAGCAGCACCCGACAGGGGGCTTACAATGAGCAGTTCTTC,CASSTRQGAYNEQFF
.,TRBJ1-5,TRBV30,.,TGTGCCTGGAGTGTAAGCCAGGGAGGTCAGCCCCAGCATTTT,CAWSVSQGGQPQHF
.,TRBJ1-2,TRBV6-1,few,TGTGCCAGCAGTGAACAGGCAGGCCTCACTAACTATGGCTACACCTTC,CASSEQAGLTNYGYTF
TRBD1,TRBJ2-2,TRBV30,few,TGTGCCTGGAGTGCAGGGGGCTCGAGCACCGGGGAGCTGTTTTTT,CAWSAGGSSTGELFF
.,TRBJ2-1,TRBV9,.,TGTGCCAGCAGCCCCACGATGGGCAATGAGCAGTTCTTC,CASSPTMGNEQFF
.,TRBJ1-4,TRBV27,.,TGTGCCAGCAGTTTTTCAAGAAGTGGTCGGGAAAAACTGTTTTTT,CASSFSRSGREKLFF
.,TRBJ1-4,TRBV13,few,TGTGCCAGCAGCACGCCGGCGAAAAATGAAAAACTGTTTTTT,CASSTPAKNEKLFF